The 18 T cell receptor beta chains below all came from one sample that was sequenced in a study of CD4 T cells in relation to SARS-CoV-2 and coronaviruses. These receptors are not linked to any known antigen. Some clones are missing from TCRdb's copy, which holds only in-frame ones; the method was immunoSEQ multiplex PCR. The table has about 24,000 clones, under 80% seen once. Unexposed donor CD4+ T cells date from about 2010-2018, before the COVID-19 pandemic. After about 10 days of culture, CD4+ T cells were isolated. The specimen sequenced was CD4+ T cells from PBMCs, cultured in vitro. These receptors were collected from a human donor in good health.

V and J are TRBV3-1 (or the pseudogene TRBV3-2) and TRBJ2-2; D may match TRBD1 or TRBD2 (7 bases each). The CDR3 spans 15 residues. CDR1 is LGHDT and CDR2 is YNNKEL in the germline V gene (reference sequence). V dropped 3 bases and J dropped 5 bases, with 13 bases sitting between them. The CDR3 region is CASSQAGGGTGELFF. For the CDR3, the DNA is TGTGCCAGCAGCCAGGCAGGGGGGGGAACCGGGGAGCTGTTTTTT.

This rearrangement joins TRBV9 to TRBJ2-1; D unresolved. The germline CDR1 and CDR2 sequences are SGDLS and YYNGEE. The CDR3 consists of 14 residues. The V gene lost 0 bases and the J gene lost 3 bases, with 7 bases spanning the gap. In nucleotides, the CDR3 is TGTGCCAGCAGCGTAGGTGGTAACTACAATGAGCAGTTCTTC. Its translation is CASSVGGNYNEQFF.

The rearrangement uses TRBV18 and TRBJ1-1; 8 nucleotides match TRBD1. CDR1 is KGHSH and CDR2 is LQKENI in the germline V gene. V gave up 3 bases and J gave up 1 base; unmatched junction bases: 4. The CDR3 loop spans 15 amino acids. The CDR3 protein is CASSPSGGENTEAFF. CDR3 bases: TGTGCCAGCTCACCCTCAGGGGGCGAGAACACTGAAGCTTTCTTT.

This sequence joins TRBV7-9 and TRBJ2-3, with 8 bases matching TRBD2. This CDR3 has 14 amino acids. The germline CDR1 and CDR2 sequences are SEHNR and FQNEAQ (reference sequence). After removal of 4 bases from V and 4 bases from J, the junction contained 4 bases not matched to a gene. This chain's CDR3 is CASSSGTSPDTQYF. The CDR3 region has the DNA TGTGCCAGCAGCTCCGGGACTAGTCCAGATACGCAGTATTTT.

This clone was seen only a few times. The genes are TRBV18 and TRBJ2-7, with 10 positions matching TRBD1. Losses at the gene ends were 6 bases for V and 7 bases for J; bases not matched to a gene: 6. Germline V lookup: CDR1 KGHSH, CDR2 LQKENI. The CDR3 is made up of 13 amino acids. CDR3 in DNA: TGTGCCAGCTCGCCAGGGACAGGGGTAGAGCAGTACTTC. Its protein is CASSPGTGVEQYF. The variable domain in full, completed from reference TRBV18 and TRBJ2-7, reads NAGVMQNPRHLVRRRGQEARLRCSPMKGHSHVYWYRQLPEEGLKFMVYLQKENIIDESGMPKERFSAEFPKEGPSILRIQQVVRGDSAAYFCASSPGTGVEQYFGPGTRLTVT.

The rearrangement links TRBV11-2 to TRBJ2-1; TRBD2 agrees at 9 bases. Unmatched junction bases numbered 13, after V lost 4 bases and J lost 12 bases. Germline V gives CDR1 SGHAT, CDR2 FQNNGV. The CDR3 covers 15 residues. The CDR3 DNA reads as TGTGCCAGCAGCTCTGGGACTAGCTGGGGTCCGGGGCAGTTCTTC. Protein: CASSSGTSWGPGQFF.

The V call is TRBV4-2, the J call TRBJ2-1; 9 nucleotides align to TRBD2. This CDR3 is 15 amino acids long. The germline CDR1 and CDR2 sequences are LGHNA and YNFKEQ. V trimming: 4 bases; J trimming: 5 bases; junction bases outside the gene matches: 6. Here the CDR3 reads CASSPLAGLNNEQFF. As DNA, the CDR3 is TGTGCCAGCAGCCCTCTAGCGGGACTCAACAATGAGCAGTTCTTC.

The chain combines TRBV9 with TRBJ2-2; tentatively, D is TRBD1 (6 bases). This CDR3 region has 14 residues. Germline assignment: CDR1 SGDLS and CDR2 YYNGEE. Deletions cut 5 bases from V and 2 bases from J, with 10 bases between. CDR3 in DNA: TGTGCCAGCAGGGACAGCTACAACACCGGGGAGCTGTTTTTT. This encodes CASRDSYNTGELFF.

CDR3 bases: TGTGCCAGCAGCCTCGGGCCTTCGAATTCACCCCTCCACTTT. This sequence encodes CASSLGPSNSPLHF. V is TRBV11-2 and J is TRBJ1-6; D ambiguous. This CDR3 has 14 residues. The V gene's germline CDR1 is SGHAT and CDR2 FQNNGV. Trimming shortened V by 5 bases and J by 7 bases, and 12 bases separated the two germline ends.

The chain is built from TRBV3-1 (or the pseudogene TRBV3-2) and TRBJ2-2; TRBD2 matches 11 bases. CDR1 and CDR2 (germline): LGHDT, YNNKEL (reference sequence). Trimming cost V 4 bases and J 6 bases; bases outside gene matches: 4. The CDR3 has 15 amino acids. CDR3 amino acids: CASSLAGGPPGELFF. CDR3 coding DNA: TGTGCCAGCAGCCTAGCGGGGGGGCCCCCCGGGGAGCTGTTTTTT.

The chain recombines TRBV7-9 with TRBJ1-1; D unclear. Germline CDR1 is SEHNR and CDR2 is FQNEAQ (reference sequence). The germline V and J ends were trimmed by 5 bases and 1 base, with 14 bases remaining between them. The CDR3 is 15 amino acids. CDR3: CASSPRGGGNTEAFF. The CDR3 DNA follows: TGTGCCAGCAGCCCCCGCGGCGGAGGGAACACTGAAGCTTTCTTT.

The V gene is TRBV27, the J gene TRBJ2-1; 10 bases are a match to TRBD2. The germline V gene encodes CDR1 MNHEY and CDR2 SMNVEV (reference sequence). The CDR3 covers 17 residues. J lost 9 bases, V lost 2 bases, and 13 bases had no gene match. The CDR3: CASSLRTSGVNYIEQFF. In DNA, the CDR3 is TGTGCCAGCAGTTTAAGGACTAGCGGAGTGAACTATATTGAGCAGTTCTTC.

The CDR3 spells CASSKLAGSTDTQYF. In DNA form, the CDR3 reads TGTGCCAGCAGTAAACTAGCGGGGAGCACAGATACGCAGTATTTT. The rearrangement joins TRBV6-5 to TRBJ2-3; TRBD2 matches at 10 bases. J was trimmed by 0 bases and V by 5 bases; bases with no gene match: 2. CDR1 is MNHEY and CDR2 is SVGAGI in the germline V gene. The CDR3 covers 15 residues.

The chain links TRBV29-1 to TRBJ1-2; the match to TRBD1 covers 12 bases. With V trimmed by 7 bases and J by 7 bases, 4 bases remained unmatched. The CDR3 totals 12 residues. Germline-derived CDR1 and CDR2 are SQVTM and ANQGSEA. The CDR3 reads CSAGQGAGGYTF. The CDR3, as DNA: TGCAGCGCGGGACAGGGGGCGGGTGGCTACACCTTC.

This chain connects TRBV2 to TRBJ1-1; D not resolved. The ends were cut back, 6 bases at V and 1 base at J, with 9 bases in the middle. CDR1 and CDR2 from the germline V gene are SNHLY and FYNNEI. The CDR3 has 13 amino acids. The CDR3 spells CASRADRNTEAFF. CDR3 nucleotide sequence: TGTGCCAGCAGGGCTGACCGGAACACTGAAGCTTTCTTT.

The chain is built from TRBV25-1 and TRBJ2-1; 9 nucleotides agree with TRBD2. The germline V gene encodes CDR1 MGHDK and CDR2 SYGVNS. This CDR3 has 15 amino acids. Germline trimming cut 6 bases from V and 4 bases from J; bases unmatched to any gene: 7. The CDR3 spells CASSRPSGVYNEQFF. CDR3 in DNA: TGTGCCAGCAGCAGACCTAGCGGGGTTTACAATGAGCAGTTCTTC. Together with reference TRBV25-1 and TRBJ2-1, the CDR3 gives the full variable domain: EADIYQTPRYLVIGTGKKITLECSQTMGHDKMYWYQQDPGMELHLIHYSYGVNSTEKGDLSSESTVSRIRTEHFPLTLESARPSHTSQYLCASSRPSGVYNEQFFGPGTRLTVL.

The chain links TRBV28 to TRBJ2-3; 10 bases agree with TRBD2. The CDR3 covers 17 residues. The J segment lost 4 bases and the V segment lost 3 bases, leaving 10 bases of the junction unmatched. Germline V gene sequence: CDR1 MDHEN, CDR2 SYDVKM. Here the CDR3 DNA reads TGTGCCAGCAGTTTCCTCACAAGCGGGAGGGCCGCAGATACGCAGTATTTT. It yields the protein CASSFLTSGRAADTQYF.

The CDR3 DNA follows: TGTGCCAGCAGTGCACTAGGCTATGGCTACACCTTC. It codes for CASSALGYGYTF. The chain carries TRBV2 and TRBJ1-2; D is undetermined. The V end lost 4 bases, the J end lost 4 bases, and 7 bases lay between the germline ends. The CDR3 extends over 12 amino acids. CDR1 and CDR2 (germline): SNHLY, FYNNEI.